The T cell receptor beta chain described here comes from a study of metastatic and nonmetastatic thyroid tumors (dated by TCRdb to 2018 to 2020). Notes on the research overall: The researchers compared repertoires between peripheral blood samples and tumor or nodule tissue samples from patients with malignant or benign thyroid disease.

Before undergoing thyroid surgery, none of the patients had been given any kind of treatment. Using T-cell receptor beta sequencing, the study looked back at clinical samples from patients collected from 2012 to 2018. Results the study describes overall, beyond this receptor: In both blood and tumor samples, malignant tumors were reported to have significantly higher TCR beta diversity than benign nodules.

Receptor libraries were prepared by PCR. Sequenced on an Illumina HiSeq 4000. High-throughput sequencing was used to profile the CDR3 region of the TCR beta-chain in every patient. Turning to the authors' computational methods: The researchers built a classifier to tell apart papillary thyroid cancer patients with distant metastasis, based on CDR3 differences among clinicopathological groups. The Shannon index was used to assess repertoire diversity, and the Morisita-Horn index was used to assess tumor-blood repertoire similarity. TCRdb itself trimmed the public reads at Q25 with fastp, ran MiXCR and retained productive beta chains. The V and J calls, along with clone size, are taken from TCRdb and not from the paper's own processing. The sample data list 25,000 to 30,000 clones, and 15% to 20% of these were observed just once. Clones ranked in the top ten supply about 4.8% of the sample. This clone was observed at least ten times. Its cognate antigen has yet to be identified. Per-base qualities were not stored, and no clone one base away is much larger.

Looking up the germline V gene (reference sequence) yields CDR1 LNHDA and CDR2 SQIVND. V is trimmed back by 4 bases and J by 2 bases, and the junction contains 4 bases that no gene match accounts for. Measured from the cysteine to the phenylalanine, the CDR3 is 15 residues long. The kept DNA is CDR3 alone, 45 bases in frame from the first base. The source is a female donor with papillary thyroid cancer or a benign thyroid nodule (not recorded which). Some clones in this sample may be carry-over from other donors' samples. Input material: blood. Recombination linked TRBV19 to TRBJ2-2, and 7 junctional nucleotides match TRBD2. The CDR3 reads as follows: CASSRVAGNTGELFF. The nucleotide sequence reads as follows: TGTGCCAGTAGTAGGGTAGCGGGCAACACCGGGGAGCTGTTTTTT.